This entry lists 24 T cell receptor beta chains sequenced from one sample in a study of blood T cells in healthy people across ages. Through a sample-barcoded 5' primer and a J-beta primer mix, a second PCR was run for roughly 6 to 12 cycles. TCRdb ran MiXCR on the 5' RACE reads and lists one entry per CDR3 protein. The sample has fewer than 650,000 distinct CDR3 sequences; about a quarter are singletons. These sequences were also reported in another study, on T cells of mothers and their children.

The source material was blood. The source of these receptors is a boy between 2 and 10 years old in good health.

This clonotype was recorded a few times. The genes are TRBV27 and TRBJ2-7; TRBD2 matches 10 bases. The V and J ends lost 3 bases and 8 bases, in that order; junction bases with no gene match: 7. Germline V gene data show CDR1 as MNHEY and CDR2 as SMNVEV (reference sequence). The CDR3 is 14 residues long. In nucleotides, the CDR3 is TGTGCCAGCAGTTTTTTCGGGACTAGCGATCAGCAGTACTTC. Translated, it gives CASSFFGTSDQQYF.

The chain uses TRBV2 and TRBJ1-5; D possibly corresponds to TRBD1 (5 bases). Between the trimmed V and J ends, which lost 9 bases and 3 bases, there was a span of 12 bases. CDR3 length: 13 residues. The germline gives CDR1 SNHLY, CDR2 FYNNEI. In DNA form, the CDR3 reads TGTGCCAGGGGGGGACGGCACAATCAGCCCCAGCATTTT. Protein: CARGGRHNQPQHF.

The chain has TRBV7-9 and TRBJ2-3; TRBD2 matches at 9 bases. V shed 5 bases and J 6 bases; nucleotides not matched to a gene: 6. Germline CDR1 SEHNR, CDR2 FQNEAQ (reference sequence). The CDR3 covers 14 residues. CDR3 loop: CASSLTSGPDTQYF. The CDR3 nucleotides read TGTGCCAGCAGCCTGACTAGCGGCCCCGATACGCAGTATTTT.

A few counts support this clonotype. The J gene is TRBJ2-1, the V gene TRBV20-1; TRBD2 aligns across 8 bases. The germline CDR1 and CDR2 sequences are DFQATT and SNEGSKA (reference sequence). J was trimmed by 4 bases and V by 6 bases; bases with no gene match: 5. This CDR3 contains 13 residues. CDR3 residues: CSAPGGAYNEQFF. CDR3 coding DNA: TGCAGTGCCCCGGGGGGGGCGTACAATGAGCAGTTCTTC.

The gene calls are TRBV2 and TRBJ1-4; D call uncertain. The CDR3 length is 15 residues. CDR1 is SNHLY and CDR2 is FYNNEI in the germline V gene. The V and J ends lost 1 base and 8 bases respectively, with 14 bases between them. The CDR3 nucleotides read TGTGCCAGCAGTGAAGTTAAAGGCTCAGGAGAAAAACTGTTTTTT. The encoded protein is CASSEVKGSGEKLFF. Filled out from reference TRBV2 and TRBJ1-4, the complete variable domain reads EPEVTQTPSHQVTQMGQEVILRCVPISNHLYFYWYRQILGQKVEFLVSFYNNEISEKSEIFDDQFSVERPDGSNFTLKIRSTKLEDSAMYFCASSEVKGSGEKLFFGSGTQLSVL.

This clonotype was counted a few times. The CDR3 region is CASSPRGGWAEAFF. CDR3 in DNA: TGCGCCAGCAGCCCGCGTGGAGGATGGGCTGAAGCTTTCTTT. The chain combines TRBV4-3 with TRBJ1-1; D is unresolved. CDR1 and CDR2 (germline): LGHNA, YSLEER. The CDR3 is 14 amino acids. Trimming took off 4 bases at V and 6 bases at J, with 15 bases between the two ends.

The genes are TRBV4-2 and TRBJ2-3; weak D call: TRBD2 (5 bases). Germline CDR1 reads LGHNA; CDR2 reads YNFKEQ. The length of the CDR3 is 17 residues. Trimming removed 1 base from V and 0 bases from J, with 14 bases in between. The CDR3 loop is CASSQGLIGLSTDTQYF. The CDR3 nucleotides are TGTGCCAGCAGCCAAGGTTTAATCGGACTGAGCACAGATACGCAGTATTTT.

This clonotype was seen a few times. The chain links TRBV13 to TRBJ1-5; the D is unclear. The ends were cut back, 10 bases at V and 5 bases at J, with 12 bases in the middle. CDR3 length: 12 residues. The germline V gene encodes CDR1 PRHDT and CDR2 FYEKMQ (reference sequence). CDR3 bases: TGTGCCACCACCGGGGATTATCAGCCCCAGCATTTT. Translating it yields CATTGDYQPQHF.

The chain combines TRBV6-1 with TRBJ1-4; no clear D. Trimming removed 0 bases from V and 7 bases from J, with 12 bases in between. The CDR3 runs to 15 residues. CDR1 is MNHNS and CDR2 is SASEGT in the germline V gene. Written as DNA, the CDR3 is TGTGCCAGCAGTGAAGCGCCAAGACGTCGTGAAAAACTGTTTTTT. Translated: CASSEAPRRREKLFF.

In this sample, this clonotype turned up a few times. The chain couples TRBV6-6 to TRBJ2-1; D possibly corresponds to TRBD2 (5 bases). The germline gives CDR1 MNHNY, CDR2 SVGAGI (reference sequence). The CDR3 spans 13 residues. V lost 6 bases, J lost 4 bases, and 10 bases lay in between. The CDR3 sequence: CASRNAGYNEQFF. The CDR3 DNA reads as TGTGCCAGCAGAAACGCGGGTTACAATGAGCAGTTCTTC.

The chain is built from TRBV6-5 and TRBJ2-5, with 10 bases that match TRBD1. There are 16 residues in the CDR3. The V segment lost 4 bases and the J segment 5 bases; nucleotides outside the gene matches: 10. Germline V gives CDR1 MNHEY, CDR2 SVGAGI. CDR3 loop: CASSSDRGPGWETQYF. The CDR3 DNA reads as TGTGCCAGCAGTTCCGACAGGGGGCCGGGATGGGAGACCCAGTACTTC.

This chain connects TRBV12-3 or TRBV12-4 to TRBJ2-3; tentative D call: TRBD2 (7 bases). There are 17 residues in the CDR3. V shed 1 base and J shed 3 bases, with 17 bases lying between them. The CDR3 protein is CASSLVLLGGPTDTQYF. The CDR3 coding sequence is TGTGCCAGCAGTTTAGTCCTACTGGGGGGGCCGACAGATACGCAGTATTTT.

The chain is built from TRBV7-9 and TRBJ2-3; D gene uncertain. Germline CDR1 is SEHNR and CDR2 is FQNEAQ (reference sequence). CDR3 size: 19 residues. With 5 bases removed from V and 0 bases from J, the gap between germline ends came to 24 bases. The CDR3, as DNA: TGTGCCAGCAGCCCTCCGTTTAGGTTGATGGCCAAAAGCACAGATACGCAGTATTTT. Protein: CASSPPFRLMAKSTDTQYF. Looking up the rest from reference TRBV7-9 and TRBJ2-3 gives the full variable domain: DTGVSQNPRHKITKRGQNVTFRCDPISEHNRLYWYRQTLGQGPEFLTYFQNEAQLEKSRLLSDRFSAERPKGSFSTLEIQRTEQGDSAMYLCASSPPFRLMAKSTDTQYFGPGTRLTVL.

The chain uses TRBV9 and TRBJ2-7; D is ambiguous. This CDR3 region has 13 residues. Germline CDR1 and CDR2: SGDLS and YYNGEE. Between the trimmed V and J ends, which lost 7 bases and 2 bases, there was a span of 13 bases. For the CDR3, the DNA is TGTGCCAGCGGTTCGGGTCCGCCCTACGAGCAGTACTTC. Its protein product is CASGSGPPYEQYF.

The chain couples TRBV6-5 to TRBJ2-5; no clear D. This CDR3 is built from 13 residues. V was pared by 8 bases and J by 5 bases, with 15 bases between. Germline V gene data show CDR1 as MNHEY and CDR2 as SVGAGI. The CDR3 DNA reads as TGTGCCAGCCGCAGTCTGGGTTCCGAGACCCAGTACTTC. This sequence encodes CASRSLGSETQYF.

This chain joins TRBV7-8 and TRBJ2-3; 8 nucleotides line up with TRBD2. The CDR3 is 15 residues long. Germline lookup yields CDR1 SGHVS and CDR2 FQNEAQ. The J segment lost 2 bases and the V segment lost 3 bases, leaving 4 bases of the junction unmatched. CDR3 in DNA: TGTGCCAGCAGCTTCCGGGGGGGCCACACAGATACGCAGTATTTT. It encodes CASSFRGGHTDTQYF.

The chain is built from TRBV20-1 and TRBJ2-1; tentatively, D is TRBD2 (5 bases). Per the germline V gene, CDR1 is DFQATT and CDR2 is SNEGSKA (reference sequence). Trimming took 3 bases from V and 5 from J, leaving 11 bases between them. The CDR3 is made up of 13 amino acids. CDR3 region: CSAREDPHNEQFF. CDR3 in DNA: TGCAGTGCTAGGGAGGACCCCCACAATGAGCAGTTCTTC.

This chain uses TRBV7-6 with TRBJ2-6; 10 bases match TRBD2. V shed 2 bases and J 7 bases; nucleotides not matched to a gene: 2. Germline V gene data show CDR1 as SGHVS and CDR2 as FNYEAQ. CDR3 length equals 15 residues. The CDR3 loop is CASSLLAGEANVLTF. CDR3 DNA: TGTGCCAGCAGCTTACTAGCGGGGGAAGCCAACGTCCTGACTTTC.

The gene calls are TRBV24-1 and TRBJ2-1, with TRBD2 identical over 12 bases. This CDR3 has 17 amino acids. Germline CDR1 is KGHDR and CDR2 is SFDVKD. J was trimmed by 3 bases and V by 6 bases; bases with no gene match: 8. The CDR3 DNA follows: TGTGCCACCAGTCCCGGGACTAGCGGGTACCTCTACAATGAGCAGTTCTTC. Its protein is CATSPGTSGYLYNEQFF.

The CDR3 sequence: CASSLDRGHYGYTF. The CDR3 DNA reads TGTGCCAGCAGCCTCGACAGGGGGCACTATGGCTACACCTTC. The chain employs TRBV7-2 and TRBJ1-2; 10 bases match TRBD1. The CDR3 runs 14 residues. V lost 5 bases to trimming and J lost 3 bases; unmatched junction nucleotides: 3. Germline CDR1 SGHTA, CDR2 FQGNSA.

This clonotype occurred a few times. V and J are TRBV6-1 and TRBJ1-5, with 7 bases that match TRBD1. Germline V CDR1 and CDR2: MNHNS, SASEGT. V was clipped by 4 bases and J by 2 bases; unmatched bases: 5. The CDR3 totals 15 residues. The CDR3 protein is CASSGDRVRNQPQHF. DNA of the CDR3: TGTGCCAGCAGTGGAGACAGGGTCCGCAATCAGCCCCAGCATTTT.

The gene calls are TRBV2 and TRBJ2-3; TRBD1 aligns across 8 bases. Germline-derived CDR1 and CDR2 are SNHLY and FYNNEI. The CDR3 loop spans 15 amino acids. J lost 0 bases, V lost 5 bases, and 4 bases had no gene match. In DNA, the CDR3 is TGTGCCAGCAGTCGGGACAGGAGAAGCACAGATACGCAGTATTTT. Amino acids: CASSRDRRSTDTQYF.

The J gene is TRBJ1-2, the V gene TRBV7-2, with D tentatively TRBD1 (6 bases). V was trimmed by 4 bases and J by 5 bases, leaving 14 bases between them. CDR1 SGHTA and CDR2 FQGNSA come from the germline V gene. The CDR3 is made up of 14 amino acids. CDR3 sequence: CASSWGAALYGYTF. The CDR3 DNA sequence: TGTGCCAGCAGCTGGGGGGCCGCGTTATATGGCTACACCTTC.

This clonotype was seen more than once but under ten times. The chain employs TRBV9 and TRBJ2-5, with a tentative D call TRBD2 (5 bases). This CDR3 is 15 amino acids long. The germline CDR1 and CDR2 sequences are SGDLS and YYNGEE. Trimming removed 0 bases at V and 4 bases at J, with 13 bases between. The DNA for the CDR3 is TGTGCCAGCAGCGTAGGGCTAGCTAACTTAGAGACCCAGTACTTC. Translated, it gives CASSVGLANLETQYF.